The subject of this entry is one T cell receptor beta chain. The junction had 5 bases not matched to a gene; V was cut back by 4 bases and J by 2 bases. The CDR3 contains 14 residues. The germline V gene encodes CDR1 SGHTA and CDR2 FQGNSA. In the authors' methods: Quantification of nucleated cells was approximated via reference gene primer amplification. Libraries were prepared by immunoSEQ multiplex PCR; TCRdb keeps only in-frame clonotypes and omits some of them. The DNA was the basis for D and trimming; V, J and clone size are from that table. The table records tens of thousands of clones, 89% of them present only once. The entry originates in a study of blood T cell repertoires in COVID-19.

The V gene is TRBV7-2, the J gene TRBJ2-7, with 7 bases aligning to TRBD1. The sequence derives from a human donor in a cohort sampled during active COVID-19. Sequenced sample: peripheral blood. CDR3 region: CASSSSGTAYEQYF. In nucleotides, the CDR3 is TGTGCCAGCAGCTCGTCCGGGACAGCCTACGAGCAGTACTTC.